What follows are 24 T cell receptor beta chains derived from one specimen sequenced in a study of yellow fever vaccine responses in identical twins. TCRdb reprocessed the RT-PCR reads via MiXCR and lists one record per CDR3 protein. The sample has about 3,600 distinct CDR3 sequences, 80% to 90% seen once. Sequenced material: T cells from blood (PBMCs), unsorted or a sorted subset (not recorded which), taken before or after yellow fever vaccination (not recorded which). Receptors originate from a woman aged 18-29 years who received the yellow fever vaccine.

This chain connects TRBV15 to TRBJ1-2; D gene uncertain. The CDR3 runs to 13 residues. V lost 0 bases, J lost 6 bases, and 8 bases lay in between. The germline CDR1 and CDR2 sequences are LNHNV and YYDKDF (reference sequence). CDR3 DNA: TGTGCCACCAGCAGAGATCGCGGGGATGGCTACACCTTC. It translates to CATSRDRGDGYTF.

The chain employs TRBV29-1 and TRBJ1-3; no clear D gene. Germline loops: CDR1 SQVTM, CDR2 ANQGSEA. The ends were cut back, 4 bases at V and 0 bases at J, with 13 bases in the middle. The CDR3 sequence is 15 residues long. The CDR3 loop is CSVGVWHRSGNTIYF. CDR3 DNA: TGCAGCGTTGGGGTATGGCATCGCTCTGGAAACACCATATATTTT.

This clonotype appeared a few times. The rearrangement uses TRBV5-5 and TRBJ1-1; no clear D. The CDR3 is 14 amino acids. V was trimmed by 1 base and J by 0 bases, leaving 7 bases between them. Germline CDR1 and CDR2: SGHKS and YYEKEE (reference sequence). The CDR3 here is CASSLRTLNTEAFF. Here the CDR3 DNA reads TGTGCCAGCAGCTTGAGAACCTTGAACACTGAAGCTTTCTTT.

The chain uses TRBV3-1 and TRBJ1-5; no definite D call. The CDR3 spans 14 residues. The V and J ends lost 4 bases and 2 bases respectively, with 9 bases between them. CDR1 LGHDT and CDR2 YNNKEL come from the germline V gene (reference sequence). CDR3 region: CASSLGGRNQPQHF. CDR3 in DNA: TGTGCCAGCAGCCTCGGTGGGCGCAATCAGCCCCAGCATTTT.

The CDR3 region has the DNA TGCAGCGTCGCGGACAGAGCCAAAAACATTCAGTACTTC. Translated: CSVADRAKNIQYF. The chain recombines TRBV29-1 with TRBJ2-4; TRBD1 is a possible D gene (6 bases). Trimming took off 6 bases at V and 0 bases at J, with 9 bases between the two ends. The germline CDR1 and CDR2 sequences are SQVTM and ANQGSEA. The CDR3 runs 13 residues.

The rearrangement uses TRBV20-1 and TRBJ1-4; the D is unclear. Trimming took off 6 bases at V and 4 bases at J, with 9 bases between the two ends. From germline, CDR1 is DFQATT and CDR2 SNEGSKA (reference sequence). CDR3 length: 12 amino acids. The CDR3 is CSARGVNEKLFF. The DNA for the CDR3 is TGCAGTGCCCGGGGAGTTAATGAAAAACTGTTTTTT.

The V gene is TRBV6-2 or TRBV6-3, the J gene TRBJ2-1; D could derive from TRBD1 or TRBD2 (5 bases each). V was clipped by 0 bases and J by 15 bases, with 15 bases between them. The CDR3 runs to 13 residues. Germline V CDR1 and CDR2: MNHEY, SVGEGT. The CDR3 sequence is CASSYSHRSGPFF. The CDR3 DNA reads TGTGCCAGCAGTTACTCGCATCGGTCGGGACCGTTCTTC.

The chain uses TRBV5-1 and TRBJ2-6; D is perhaps TRBD2 (5 bases). Germline-derived CDR1 and CDR2 are SGHRS and YFSETQ. Trimming removed 4 bases from V and 0 bases from J, with 8 bases in between. The CDR3 is 15 residues long. CDR3 nucleotide sequence: TGCGCCAGCAGCCGAGGGAACTCTGGGGCCAACGTCCTGACTTTC. Translation: CASSRGNSGANVLTF.

This rearrangement joins TRBV5-4 to TRBJ1-5, with TRBD1 matching over 11 bases. The junction had 6 bases not matched to a gene; V was cut back by 1 base and J by 0 bases. From germline, CDR1 is SGHNT and CDR2 YYREEE (reference sequence). The CDR3 loop spans 18 amino acids. The CDR3 spells CASSLRGGTGGSNQPQHF. The CDR3 DNA reads as TGTGCCAGCAGCTTGCGGGGTGGGACAGGGGGTAGCAATCAGCCCCAGCATTTT.

V is TRBV13 and J is TRBJ1-2; D possibly corresponds to TRBD1 (6 bases). Germline-derived CDR1 and CDR2 are PRHDT and FYEKMQ (reference sequence). Trimming pared 3 bases from V and 7 bases from J, leaving 15 bases between. The CDR3 contains 14 residues. CDR3: CASSFRGQAVGYTF. The CDR3 region has the DNA TGTGCCAGCAGCTTCCGGGGGCAGGCGGTTGGCTACACCTTC.

The chain joins TRBV12-3 or TRBV12-4 to TRBJ2-7, with 7 bases lining up with TRBD2. V was clipped by 3 bases and J by 4 bases; unmatched bases: 6. This CDR3 has 14 amino acids. The CDR3, as DNA: TGTGCCAGCAGTTTGGGGGGAGGGAGTTACGAGCAGTACTTC. Translation: CASSLGGGSYEQYF.

The DNA of the CDR3 is TGTGCCAGCAGCTTAGCCGGGACTAACAATGAGCAGTTCTTC. Its translation is CASSLAGTNNEQFF. The chain couples TRBV7-9 to TRBJ2-1; 7 nucleotides match TRBD2. Germline values: CDR1 SEHNR, CDR2 FQNEAQ (reference sequence). The CDR3 consists of 14 residues. After removal of 0 bases from V and 5 bases from J, the junction contained 1 base not matched to a gene.

This rearrangement joins TRBV18 to TRBJ2-3, with D hard to call. V lost 1 base and J 5 bases, leaving 7 bases between the germline ends. This CDR3 is built from 13 residues. Per germline, CDR1 KGHSH and CDR2 LQKENI. Here the CDR3 DNA reads TGTGCCAGCTCACCACATAAACAAGATACGCAGTATTTT. Protein: CASSPHKQDTQYF. The whole variable domain, filled in from reference TRBV18 and TRBJ2-3, reads NAGVMQNPRHLVRRRGQEARLRCSPMKGHSHVYWYRQLPEEGLKFMVYLQKENIIDESGMPKERFSAEFPKEGPSILRIQQVVRGDSAAYFCASSPHKQDTQYFGPGTRLTVL.

The chain carries TRBV7-2 and TRBJ1-6; D is ambiguous. This CDR3 has 14 residues. Germline CDR1 and CDR2: SGHTA and FQGNSA. V was clipped by 1 base and J by 9 bases, with 10 bases between them. CDR3: CASSLVWQSSPLHF. CDR3 DNA sequence: TGTGCCAGCAGCTTAGTATGGCAGTCTTCACCCCTCCACTTT.

This chain links TRBV13 with TRBJ2-2; the D is unclear. The ends were cut back, 5 bases at V and 4 bases at J, with 5 bases in the middle. Germline V gives CDR1 PRHDT, CDR2 FYEKMQ (reference sequence). This CDR3 is built from 12 residues. CDR3 in DNA: TGTGCCAGCAGCGATACCACCGGGGAGCTGTTTTTT. This translates into CASSDTTGELFF.

The rearrangement joins TRBV18 to TRBJ2-1; tentative D call: TRBD1 (6 bases). Germline CDR1 and CDR2: KGHSH and LQKENI. Trimming took off 1 base at V and 6 bases at J, with 22 bases between the two ends. The CDR3 loop spans 18 amino acids. This CDR3 reads CASSPRDTSGLGSNEQFF. The CDR3 nucleotides are TGTGCCAGCTCACCACGGGACACTAGTGGTTTGGGAAGCAATGAGCAGTTCTTC.

The gene calls are TRBV12-3 or TRBV12-4 and TRBJ2-5; D gene uncertain. CDR3 size: 12 residues. V lost 2 bases, J lost 4 bases, and 5 bases lay in between. CDR3 region: CASSLLGETQYF. The DNA for the CDR3 is TGTGCCAGCAGTTTACTTGGAGAGACCCAGTACTTC.

This chain links TRBV2 with TRBJ2-6; D is unclear. V was shortened by 4 bases and J by 0 bases, with 10 bases between the two germline ends. Looked up from germline, CDR1 is SNHLY and CDR2 is FYNNEI. The CDR3 length is 16 residues. The CDR3 sequence: CASSVGWASGANVLTF. CDR3 nucleotide sequence: TGTGCCAGCAGTGTGGGTTGGGCCTCTGGGGCCAACGTCCTGACTTTC.

This chain links TRBV18 with TRBJ2-1; no clear D gene. Trimming left V 4 bases short and J 5 bases short, with 6 bases between. Germline CDR1 and CDR2: KGHSH and LQKENI. This CDR3 comprises 12 residues. The DNA for the CDR3 is TGTGCCAGCTCACTACGGGACAATGAGCAGTTCTTC. Its protein product is CASSLRDNEQFF.

This clonotype was detected only a few times. The junction differs from germline at one of its ends, possibly a read error. The V call is TRBV7-6, the J call TRBJ2-7; D not resolved. The CDR3 contains 15 residues. Per the germline V gene, CDR1 is SGHVS and CDR2 is FNYEAQ. The CDR3 region is CASSLRLASSYEQYF. The CDR3 coding sequence is TGTGCTAGCAGCTTAAGGCTTGCGAGCTCCTACGAGCAGTACTTC.

This sequence joins TRBV18 and TRBJ2-7, with unresolved D. V lost 1 base, J lost 2 bases, and 15 bases lay in between. Germline assignment: CDR1 KGHSH and CDR2 LQKENI. This CDR3 spans 16 amino acids. CDR3 in amino acids: CASSPRSDSSTYEQYF. Written as DNA, the CDR3 is TGTGCCAGCTCACCACGTTCCGACTCGAGCACCTACGAGCAGTACTTC.

This clonotype has only one observation. The rearrangement links TRBV30 to TRBJ2-2; 7 positions agree with TRBD2. CDR3 length: 16 amino acids. J gave up 1 base and V 4 bases, and 9 bases lay outside the gene matches. Germline loops: CDR1 GTSNPN, CDR2 SVGIG (reference sequence). The CDR3 here is CAWTPGGRRNTGELFF. The CDR3 bases are TGTGCCTGGACCCCGGGGGGACGGAGGAACACCGGGGAGCTGTTTTTT.

The sample holds a few counts of this clonotype. This chain uses TRBV20-1 with TRBJ2-7, with D hard to call. Germline CDR1 reads DFQATT; CDR2 reads SNEGSKA (reference sequence). The CDR3 is made up of 12 amino acids. V was clipped by 7 bases and J by 3 bases, with 13 bases between them. The chain's CDR3 is CSVTRVSYEQYF. The CDR3 DNA follows: TGCAGTGTTACAAGGGTGAGCTACGAGCAGTACTTC.

This chain connects TRBV11-3 to TRBJ2-7; D may be TRBD1 (5 bases). V lost 4 bases and J 9 bases, leaving 16 bases between the germline ends. The CDR3 extends over 13 amino acids. Germline V gene lookup returns CDR1 SGHNT and CDR2 YENEEA. CDR3 in amino acids: CASSSQGQQVQYF. CDR3 nucleotide sequence: TGTGCCAGCAGCTCCCAAGGACAACAAGTGCAGTACTTC.